This TCR beta chain came from a study of shared clonotypes between healthy human individuals. The table came from immunoSEQ multiplex PCR; TCRdb's copy has only in-frame clones and leaves some out. The data hold roughly 1 million clones, with about 70% observed a single time. This CDR3 has 12 residues. Trimming removed 6 bases from V and 8 bases from J, with 13 bases in between. Germline values: CDR1 SQVTM, CDR2 ANQGSEA. The clonotype comes from a man aged 18 to 35 in good health. Input material: memory CD4+ T cells sorted from blood. The subset denotes: CD45RA-negative fraction. The chain couples TRBV29-1 to TRBJ1-4; D is perhaps TRBD1 (5 bases). CDR3 sequence: CSVSGGGEKLFF. The DNA of the CDR3 is TGCAGCGTATCGGGGGGAGGGGAAAAACTGTTTTTT.